These T cell receptor beta chains were read from a single sample in a study of blood T cells in healthy people across ages. TCRdb analysed the 5' RACE reads with MiXCR anew, one entry per CDR3 protein. Here the sample spans roughly 1.5 million distinct CDR3 sequences, about 45% being singletons. The source material was blood. These receptors were collected from a woman aged 18-29 years in good health. The CDR3 runs from the conserved cysteine through the conserved F or W. Each record gives: J gene, clone size, V gene, D gene, CDR3 DNA, CDR3 protein. D genes are given only for firm matches. Clone size is not always given. Where it is, it says once, few, many or a class for expanded clones.

>TRBJ2-1|-|TRBV6-2/TRBV6-3|-
TGTGCCAGCAGTTACTCCCGACACATCTACAGTGAGCAGTTCTTC
CASSYSRHIYSEQFF
>TRBJ2-1|few|TRBV7-2|-
TGTGCCAGCAGCTTTGCCCTCACAGGGAGCAATGAGCAGTTCTTC
CASSFALTGSNEQFF
>TRBJ2-1|-|TRBV20-1|-
TGCAGTGCTAGGCGGGTGGGGGGTTGGTATGAGCAGTTCTTC
CSARRVGGWYEQFF
>TRBJ1-1|-|TRBV7-9|-
TGTGCCAGCAGCTCCCCCCGGATAGGAAGAGGTAGAACTGAAGCTTTCTTT
CASSSPRIGRGRTEAFF
>TRBJ2-1|-|TRBV6-5|-
TGTGCCAGCAGTTACTCGTTGCTAGCACGGGGCAATGAGCAGTTCTTC
CASSYSLLARGNEQFF
>TRBJ2-7|-|TRBV7-8|TRBD1
TGTGCCAGCAGCTCTCCTGACAGGGACTACGAGCAGTACTTC
CASSSPDRDYEQYF
>TRBJ1-1|-|TRBV6-1|TRBD1
TGTGCCAGCAGTGGCCCAGACAGGGCGGTAACTGAAGCTTTCTTT
CASSGPDRAVTEAFF
>TRBJ1-5|few|TRBV20-1|TRBD1
TGCAGTGCTAGAGGGACAGGGGATCAGCCCCAGCATTTT
CSARGTGDQPQHF
>TRBJ1-2|few|TRBV6-5|TRBD1
TGTGCCAGCAGTACAGGGGGGCACTATGGCTACACCTTC
CASSTGGHYGYTF
>TRBJ2-7|few|TRBV27|TRBD2
TGTGCCAGCAGTTTAGGGACTAGCGGGAGGCGTGAGCAGTACTTC
CASSLGTSGRREQYF
>TRBJ2-3|few|TRBV7-2|-
TGTGCCAGCAGCTTCGTCGCGCCAGATACGCAGTATTTT
CASSFVAPDTQYF
>TRBJ2-7|few|TRBV25-1|-
TGTGCCAGCAGTAACCCCGGGACATCAGGGGTTCAGCAGTACTTC
CASSNPGTSGVQQYF
>TRBJ1-2|few|TRBV12-3/TRBV12-4|-
TGTGCCAGCAGCCACGCGCCCCGTTCCTATGGCTACACCTTC
CASSHAPRSYGYTF
>TRBJ1-2|once|TRBV20-1|-
TGCAGTACTAGGCTAAGCGAGGGCTACACCTTC
CSTRLSEGYTF
>TRBJ1-5|few|TRBV20-1|-
TGCAGTGCGAGCGCCAGGGTAGTTCAGCCCCAGCATTTT
CSASARVVQPQHF
>TRBJ2-1|few|TRBV20-1|TRBD2
TGCAGTGCTAGGGCTAGCGGGGTCATCGGCAATGAGCAGTTCTTC
CSARASGVIGNEQFF
>TRBJ2-1|-|TRBV4-3|-
TGCGCCAGCAGCCAAGAAGCCCTCTACAATGAGCAGTTCTTC
CASSQEALYNEQFF
>TRBJ2-7|-|TRBV12-3/TRBV12-4|TRBD2
TGTGCCAGCGGGGGACTAGCGGGGTCCTACGAGCAGTACTTC
CASGGLAGSYEQYF
>TRBJ2-5|few|TRBV4-3|-
TGCGCCAGCAGCCAAGAGTCCAGGGGTGAGACCCAGTACTTC
CASSQESRGETQYF
>TRBJ1-2|-|TRBV29-1|-
TGCAGCGTTGAAGTTCAGGCGGTCTATGGCTACACCTTC
CSVEVQAVYGYTF
>TRBJ2-7|few|TRBV20-1|TRBD2
TGCAAACTGGATGGCGGGAGCGGGTACGAGCAGTACTTC
CKLDGGSGYEQYF
>TRBJ2-2|-|TRBV9|-
TGTGCCAGTCGCCCGGGGCCGAACACCGGGGAGCTGTTTTTT
CASRPGPNTGELFF
>TRBJ1-2|few|TRBV28|TRBD1
TGTGCCAGCAGTTTAGGGACAGCTGCCTATGGCTACACCTTC
CASSLGTAAYGYTF
>TRBJ2-7|once|TRBV7-9|-
TGTGCCAGCACCGGCAAAGGGGCGGGGTCCTACTCCTACGAGCAGTACTTC
CASTGKGAGSYSYEQYF
>TRBJ2-7|few|TRBV9|-
TGTGCCAGCAGCTCTAGTGGGGTCTACAATGAGCAGTACTTC
CASSSSGVYNEQYF
>TRBJ2-1|-|TRBV7-3|TRBD2
TGTGCCAGCAGCGACGGGGGGGTAAGGGCTCATGAGCAGTTCTTC
CASSDGGVRAHEQFF
>TRBJ2-3|once|TRBV28|TRBD1
TGTGCCAGCAGTCGGTCGACAGGGGGGAATTCAGATACGCAGTATTTT
CASSRSTGGNSDTQYF
>TRBJ2-2|-|TRBV12-3/TRBV12-4|-
TGTGCCAGCAGCCCTGACTCCCTGAACACCGGGGAGCTGTTTTTT
CASSPDSLNTGELFF
>TRBJ2-5|few|TRBV2|TRBD2
TGTGCCATCGAAGCGGGAAATGACGAGACCCAGTACTTC
CAIEAGNDETQYF
>TRBJ2-2|-|TRBV5-1|-
TGCGCCAGCAGCTTGGAAGTAGACCTAGGATTCGGGGAGCTGTTTTTT
CASSLEVDLGFGELFF